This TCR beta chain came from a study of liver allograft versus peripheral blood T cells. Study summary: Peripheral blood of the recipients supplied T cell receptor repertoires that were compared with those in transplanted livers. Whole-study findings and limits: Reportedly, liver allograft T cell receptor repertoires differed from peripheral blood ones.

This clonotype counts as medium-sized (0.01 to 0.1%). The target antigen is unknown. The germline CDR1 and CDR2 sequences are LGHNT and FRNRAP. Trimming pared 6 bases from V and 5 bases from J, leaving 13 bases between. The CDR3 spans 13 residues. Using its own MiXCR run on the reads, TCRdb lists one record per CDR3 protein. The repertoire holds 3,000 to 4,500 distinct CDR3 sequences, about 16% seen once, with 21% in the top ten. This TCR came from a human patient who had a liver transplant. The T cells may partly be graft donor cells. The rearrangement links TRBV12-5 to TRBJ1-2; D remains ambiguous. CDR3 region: CASGYDGGYGYTF. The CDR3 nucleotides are TGTGCTAGTGGCTACGACGGAGGTTATGGCTACACCTTC. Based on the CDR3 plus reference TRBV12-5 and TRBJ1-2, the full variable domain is DARVTQTPRHKVTEMGQEVTMRCQPILGHNTVFWYRQTMMQGLELLAYFRNRAPLDDSGMPKDRFSAEMPDATLATLKIQPSEPRDSAVYFCASGYDGGYGYTFGSGTRLTVV.